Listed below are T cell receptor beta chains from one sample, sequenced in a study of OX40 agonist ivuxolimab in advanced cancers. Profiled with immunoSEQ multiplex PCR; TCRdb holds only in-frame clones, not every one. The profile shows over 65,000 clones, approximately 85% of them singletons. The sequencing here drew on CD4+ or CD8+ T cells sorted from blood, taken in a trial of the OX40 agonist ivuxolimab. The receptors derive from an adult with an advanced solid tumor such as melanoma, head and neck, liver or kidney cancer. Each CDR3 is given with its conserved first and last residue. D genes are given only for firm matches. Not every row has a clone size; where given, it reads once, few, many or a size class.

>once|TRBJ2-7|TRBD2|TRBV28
CASRSGGGYEQYF
TGTGCCAGCAGATCGGGGGGAGGGTACGAGCAGTACTTC
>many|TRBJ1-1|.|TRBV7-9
CASSLQENTEAFF
TGTGCCAGCAGTTTACAGGAGAACACTGAAGCTTTCTTT
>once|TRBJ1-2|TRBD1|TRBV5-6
CASSLGSGQGNYGYTF
TGTGCCAGCAGCTTGGGATCCGGACAGGGGAACTATGGCTACACCTTC
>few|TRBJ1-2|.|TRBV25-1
CASSDAGKGYTF
TGTGCCAGCAGTGATGCAGGGAAGGGCTACACCTTC
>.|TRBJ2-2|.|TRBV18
CASSPTRTGELFF
TGTGCCAGCTCACCGACACGGACCGGGGAGCTGTTTTTT
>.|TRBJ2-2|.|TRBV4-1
CASRLQGGRPGELFF
TGCGCCAGCAGACTCCAGGGGGGAAGACCCGGGGAGCTGTTTTTT
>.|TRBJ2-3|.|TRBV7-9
CASSLLQGFTDTQYF
TGTGCCAGCAGCTTATTGCAGGGATTCACAGATACGCAGTATTTT
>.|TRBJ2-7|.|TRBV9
CASSVKRERDEQYF
TGTGCCAGCAGCGTAAAACGAGAGAGGGACGAGCAGTACTTC
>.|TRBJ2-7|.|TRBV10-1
CASSESGTLSGEQYF
TGCGCCAGCAGTGAGTCAGGGACTCTCTCCGGCGAGCAGTACTTC
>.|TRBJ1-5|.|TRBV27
CASSLSRANQPQHF
TGTGCCAGCAGTTTATCGAGGGCCAATCAGCCCCAGCATTTT
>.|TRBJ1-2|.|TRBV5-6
CASSSRGGSSYGYTF
TGTGCCAGCAGCTCCCGGGGAGGGTCCTCCTATGGCTACACCTTC
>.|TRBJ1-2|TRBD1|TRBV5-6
CASSLGTGTVGGYTF
TGTGCCAGCAGCTTGGGGACAGGGACGGTGGGAGGCTACACCTTC
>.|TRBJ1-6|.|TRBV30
CAWSVSSPLHF
TGTGCCTGGAGTGTCAGTTCACCCCTCCACTTT
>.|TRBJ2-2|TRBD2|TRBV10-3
CAISVISGRPAGTGELFF
TGTGCCATCAGTGTAATTAGCGGGAGGCCCGCGGGGACCGGGGAGCTGTTTTTT
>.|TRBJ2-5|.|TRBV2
CASNGAGETQYF
TGTGCCAGCAACGGGGCCGGGGAGACCCAGTACTTC
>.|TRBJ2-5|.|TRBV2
CASKFRGRAETQYF
TGTGCCAGCAAGTTCAGGGGTCGGGCAGAGACCCAGTACTTC
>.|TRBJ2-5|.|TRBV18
CASSLGGEETQYF
TGTGCCAGCTCCCTCGGTGGGGAAGAGACCCAGTACTTC
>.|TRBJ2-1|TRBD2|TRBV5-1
CASSWQGLADYNEQFF
TGCGCCAGCAGCTGGCAGGGACTAGCGGACTACAATGAGCAGTTCTTC
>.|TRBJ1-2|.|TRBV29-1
CSARQPNYGYTF
TGCAGCGCCCGGCAGCCTAACTATGGCTACACCTTC
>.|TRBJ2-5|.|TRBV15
CATSREGQETQYF
TGTGCCACCAGCAGGGAGGGCCAAGAGACCCAGTACTTC
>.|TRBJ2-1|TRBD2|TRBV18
CASSTPGLPSDEQFF
TGTGCCAGCTCAACCCCGGGACTACCCTCGGATGAGCAGTTCTTC
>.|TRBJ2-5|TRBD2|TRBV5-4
CASSLGLAGGKETQYF
TGTGCCAGCAGCTTAGGTCTAGCGGGGGGAAAAGAGACCCAGTACTTC
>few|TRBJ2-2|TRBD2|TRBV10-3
CASGGNTGELFF
TGTGCAAGCGGGGGGAACACCGGGGAGCTGTTTTTT